Presented here are 18 T cell receptor beta chains from one specimen sequenced in a study of OX40 agonist ivuxolimab in advanced cancers. The data were produced by immunoSEQ multiplex PCR, yet TCRdb's version contains in-frame clones alone and is incomplete. Among 55,000 to 70,000 clones listed, roughly 82% were seen once. The sample here was CD4+ or CD8+ T cells sorted from blood, taken in a trial of the OX40 agonist ivuxolimab. The receptors here all came from an adult with an advanced solid tumor such as melanoma, head and neck, liver or kidney cancer.

This chain connects TRBV27 to TRBJ2-1; D gene ambiguous. The length of the CDR3 is 14 residues. V was shortened by 5 bases and J by 1 base, with 9 bases between the two germline ends. The germline V gene encodes CDR1 MNHEY and CDR2 SMNVEV (reference sequence). Here the CDR3 reads CASSPLVSYNEQFF. The CDR3 DNA follows: TGTGCCAGCAGTCCGCTAGTTTCCTACAATGAGCAGTTCTTC.

This clone was seen only once. The rearrangement joins TRBV18 to TRBJ2-2, with D hard to call. V dropped 1 base and J dropped 6 bases, with 9 bases sitting between them. The CDR3 covers 14 residues. CDR1 and CDR2 from the germline V gene are KGHSH and LQKENI. CDR3 sequence (DNA): TGTGCCAGCTCACCACTGAGGACGTCCGGGGAGCTGTTTTTT. Its translation: CASSPLRTSGELFF.

CDR3 residues: CASSFQDSSYEQYF. The CDR3 bases are TGCGCCAGCAGCTTTCAGGATAGCTCCTACGAGCAGTACTTC. The gene calls are TRBV5-1 and TRBJ2-7; D unclear. Trimming pared 2 bases from V and 0 bases from J, leaving 9 bases between. The CDR3 covers 14 residues. The germline CDR1 and CDR2 sequences are SGHRS and YFSETQ. The variable domain in full, with the rest retrieved from reference TRBV5-1 and TRBJ2-7, is KAGVTQTPRYLIKTRGQQVTLSCSPISGHRSVSWYQQTPGQGLQFLFEYFSETQRNKGNFPGRFSGRQFSNSRSEMNVSTLELGDSALYLCASSFQDSSYEQYFGPGTRLTVT.

The rearrangement uses TRBV7-2 and TRBJ2-7; D remains ambiguous. Trimming cost V 1 base and J 0 bases, with 7 bases left between them. This CDR3 spans 14 amino acids. Germline CDR1 SGHTA, CDR2 FQGNSA. The CDR3 region has the DNA TGTGCCAGCAGCTTAGGAGTTAGCTCCTACGAGCAGTACTTC. It yields the protein CASSLGVSSYEQYF.

The chain is built from TRBV6-4 and TRBJ2-7; a possible D gene is TRBD2 (6 bases). Trimming removed 4 bases from V and 3 bases from J, with 13 bases in between. The CDR3 spans 14 residues. CDR1 MRHNA and CDR2 SNTAGT come from the germline V gene. The CDR3 loop reads CASSGWGDGYEQYF. CDR3 bases: TGTGCCAGCAGTGGGTGGGGGGACGGCTACGAGCAGTACTTC.

This clone was counted once. The V call is TRBV6-1, the J call TRBJ2-3; D gene ambiguous. CDR1 and CDR2 (germline): MNHNS, SASEGT. Trimming shortened V by 7 bases and J by 4 bases, and 12 bases separated the two germline ends. The CDR3 spans 13 residues. CDR3 in amino acids: CASTLKPPDTQYF. The CDR3 DNA follows: TGTGCCAGCACCCTAAAGCCGCCAGATACGCAGTATTTT.

This clone has only one observation. The chain employs TRBV7-9 and TRBJ2-4, with D tentatively TRBD1 or TRBD2 (5 bases each). V lost 2 bases and J lost 0, with 8 bases in between. The CDR3 runs 15 residues. Per germline, CDR1 SEHNR and CDR2 FQNEAQ (reference sequence). This CDR3 reads CASSLWGPAKNIQYF. CDR3 coding DNA: TGTGCCAGCAGCTTATGGGGACCAGCCAAAAACATTCAGTACTTC.

The chain couples TRBV6-5 to TRBJ1-2, with D unclear. Germline V gene data show CDR1 as MNHEY and CDR2 as SVGAGI. Trimming cost V 2 bases and J 6 bases, with 13 bases left between them. The CDR3 covers 14 residues. CDR3 sequence reads: CASSYAGRRDGYTF. CDR3 DNA: TGTGCCAGCAGTTACGCCGGGCGGCGGGATGGCTACACCTTC.

This chain joins TRBV28 and TRBJ1-2; D remains unclear. The germline V gene has CDR1 MDHEN and CDR2 SYDVKM. The CDR3 is 14 amino acids. Between the trimmed V and J ends, which lost 3 bases and 7 bases, there was a span of 15 bases. The CDR3, as DNA: TGTGCCAGCAGTTTCCCACCATCCGTCTCTGGCTACACCTTC. It yields the protein CASSFPPSVSGYTF.

The J gene is TRBJ1-4, the V gene TRBV19; a possible D gene is TRBD1 (5 bases). Trimming stripped 6 bases from V and 8 bases from J, with 13 bases between. The CDR3 loop spans 13 amino acids. Germline lookup yields CDR1 LNHDA and CDR2 SQIVND (reference sequence). DNA of the CDR3: TGTGCCAGTAGGGAAGGGACGGCAGAAAAACTGTTTTTT. This encodes CASREGTAEKLFF.

The chain links TRBV19 to TRBJ2-3, with 8 bases matching TRBD2. The length of the CDR3 is 17 residues. Germline-derived CDR1 and CDR2 are LNHDA and SQIVND (reference sequence). V was clipped by 3 bases and J by 1 base; unmatched bases: 9. CDR3 residues: CASSMGAGGAGTDTQYF. CDR3 bases: TGTGCCAGTAGTATGGGTGCCGGGGGGGCCGGCACAGATACGCAGTATTTT.

This chain joins TRBV6-6 and TRBJ2-7, with D possibly TRBD1 on 5 matching bases. This CDR3 contains 13 residues. CDR1 and CDR2 from the germline V gene are MNHNY and SVGAGI (reference sequence). Trimming took off 6 bases at V and 6 bases at J, with 15 bases between the two ends. The CDR3 is CASSRIARGEQYF. The CDR3 DNA follows: TGTGCCAGCAGCCGAATTGCAAGGGGCGAGCAGTACTTC.

J is TRBJ1-4 and V is TRBV7-8; D call uncertain. The germline V gene has CDR1 SGHVS and CDR2 FQNEAQ. Trimming removed 3 bases at V and 5 bases at J, with 10 bases between. CDR3 size: 14 residues. CDR3 in DNA: TGTGCCAGCAGCTTCGGCAGGAGGAATGAAAAACTGTTTTTT. Residues: CASSFGRRNEKLFF.

The chain recombines TRBV5-6 with TRBJ2-7; 7 nucleotides match TRBD1. Germline V gene sequence: CDR1 SGHDT, CDR2 YYEEEE. This CDR3 is 14 amino acids long. V lost 4 bases to trimming and J lost 2 bases; unmatched junction nucleotides: 6. CDR3 residues: CASSLQGFPYEQYF. CDR3 nucleotide sequence: TGTGCCAGCAGCCTACAGGGGTTCCCCTACGAGCAGTACTTC. Full variable domain (rest looked up from reference TRBV5-6 and TRBJ2-7): DAGVTQSPTHLIKTRGQQVTLRCSPKSGHDTVSWYQQALGQGPQFIFQYYEEEERQRGNFPDRFSGHQFPNYSSELNVNALLLGDSALYLCASSLQGFPYEQYFGPGTRLTVT.

The chain couples TRBV7-2 to TRBJ2-2; maybe TRBD1 (5 bases). The CDR3 extends over 19 amino acids. V lost 0 bases and J lost 0, with 17 bases in between. The V gene's germline CDR1 is SGHTA and CDR2 FQGNSA. In nucleotides, the CDR3 is TGTGCCAGCAGCTTAGCGCTGTTTATCAGGGTTCCGAACACCGGGGAGCTGTTTTTT. Amino acids: CASSLALFIRVPNTGELFF.

The gene calls are TRBV9 and TRBJ1-1; D remains ambiguous. Trimming pared 0 bases from V and 6 bases from J, leaving 9 bases between. The germline gives CDR1 SGDLS, CDR2 YYNGEE. The CDR3 spans 13 residues. For the CDR3, the DNA is TGTGCCAGCAGCGTAGAAGCCAGAGCTGAAGCTTTCTTT. It translates to CASSVEARAEAFF.

The chain links TRBV18 to TRBJ2-5; TRBD1 matches 7 bases. The V and J ends lost 3 bases and 1 base, in that order; junction bases with no gene match: 2. The germline CDR1 and CDR2 sequences are KGHSH and LQKENI. CDR3 length equals 14 residues. DNA for the CDR3: TGTGCCAGCTCACCGACAGGGACCCAAGAGACCCAGTACTTC. Its translation: CASSPTGTQETQYF.

This chain links TRBV19 with TRBJ2-3, with D hard to call. V lost 3 bases and J lost 0, with 10 bases in between. The germline gives CDR1 LNHDA, CDR2 SQIVND (reference sequence). This CDR3 region has 15 residues. This CDR3 is CASSIGPSSTDTQYF. The CDR3 DNA reads TGTGCCAGTAGTATTGGGCCCTCGAGCACAGATACGCAGTATTTT.